These 5 T cell receptor beta chains originate from one sample sequenced in a study of blood T cells in healthy people across ages. Together with a sample-barcoded 5' primer, a J-beta primer mix was included in a second PCR lasting about 6 to 12 cycles. MiXCR, applied by TCRdb to the 5' RACE reads, yields one record per CDR3 protein. The repertoire holds some 690,000 distinct CDR3 sequences, with about a fifth as singletons. The sample consisted of blood. These TCRs come from a man between 65 and 85 years old in good health.

This clonotype showed up just a few times. V usage is TRBV6-6 and J usage is TRBJ1-5; a weak D match, TRBD1 (5 bases). Germline V gene lookup returns CDR1 MNHNY and CDR2 SVGAGI (reference sequence). V was trimmed by 4 bases and J by 5 bases, leaving 9 bases between them. CDR3 length: 13 residues. CDR3 sequence reads: CASSWDEDQPQHF. The CDR3 DNA reads as TGTGCCAGCAGTTGGGACGAGGATCAGCCCCAGCATTTT.

J is TRBJ2-3 and V is TRBV15, with D perhaps TRBD2 (6 bases). From germline, CDR1 is LNHNV and CDR2 YYDKDF (reference sequence). CDR3 size: 16 residues. Trimming took off 0 bases at V and 0 bases at J, with 10 bases between the two ends. CDR3 loop: CATSRDLGTSTDTQYF. The CDR3 nucleotides read TGTGCCACCAGCAGAGATTTGGGGACTAGCACAGATACGCAGTATTTT.

This clonotype was recorded a few times. The chain employs TRBV12-3 or TRBV12-4 and TRBJ2-1; tentatively, D is TRBD1 or TRBD2 (6 bases each). This CDR3 spans 17 amino acids. V was cut by 3 bases and J by 1 base, with 16 bases left in between. The CDR3, as DNA: TGTGCCAGCAGTTTCACCGGGGGCAGATTATCCTACAATGAGCAGTTCTTC. Translated, it gives CASSFTGGRLSYNEQFF.

This chain links TRBV2 with TRBJ1-2; D is ambiguous. The V end was cut by 10 bases, the J end by 0 bases, with 12 bases between. In germline, CDR1 is SNHLY, CDR2 FYNNEI. The CDR3 runs 13 residues. CDR3 in DNA: TGTGCCACGACCCTTACCGCTAACTATGGCTACACCTTC. It yields the protein CATTLTANYGYTF.

This clonotype was detected only a few times. V is TRBV29-1 and J is TRBJ2-2; D not certain. Trimming cost V 6 bases and J 6 bases, with 11 bases left between them. The V gene's germline CDR1 is SQVTM and CDR2 ANQGSEA. This CDR3 is 12 amino acids long. CDR3 sequence: CSVPVAAGELFF. The CDR3 region has the DNA TGCAGCGTCCCCGTGGCCGCCGGGGAGCTGTTTTTT.